This T cell receptor (beta chain) was profiled in a study of beta chain features in type 1 diabetes. Note on this clone: The antigen is not known.

Germline V gene data show CDR1 as LGHNA and CDR2 as YNFKEQ. V shed 6 bases and J 5 bases; nucleotides not matched to a gene: 12. This CDR3 has 16 amino acids. Study outcomes and limitations: Lower insertion and higher deletion counts appeared at VDJ junctions in type 1 diabetes patients. Sequencing the cDNA could make cells with high TCR expression show up more than they should.

The isolated RNA, all of it, was reverse transcribed, so expressed TCRB transcripts were what got sequenced. Sequenced by immunoSEQ multiplex PCR; TCRdb stores in-frame clones only, minus some. The profile shows under 950,000 clones, about 17% of them singletons. This TCR came from a young woman in good health. This chain joins TRBV4-2 and TRBJ2-2; 7 nucleotides agree with TRBD1. The source material was naive CD4+ T cells from blood. The CDR3, as DNA: TGTGCCAGCAGACCGGGACAGATAGGTGGGACCGGGGAGCTGTTTTTT. Amino acid sequence: CASRPGQIGGTGELFF.